This T cell receptor (beta chain) was identified during a study of CD8+CD57+ T cells in acquired aplastic anemia. Background on the study: CD4+ and CD8+ cells, once sorted, gave DNA averaging roughly 3.2 ug.

Investigators profiled TCR beta VDJ and CDR3 from genomic DNA template. MiXCR, run by TCRdb on the reads, gives a single entry per CDR3 protein. This repertoire shows 150,000 to 200,000 distinct CDR3 sequences, 64% found once; its top ten account for about 43%. The germline V gene encodes CDR1 MRHNA and CDR2 SNTAGT. The CDR3 totals 14 residues. Deletions cut 5 bases from V and 5 bases from J, with 15 bases between. In its sample, this clonotype was seen many times. The sequenced material came from sorted CD4+, CD8+, or CD8+CD57+ T cells (not recorded which) from PBMCs. The receptor's source is a human donor with severe aplastic anemia or a healthy control (not recorded which). V and J are TRBV6-4 and TRBJ1-1; D may be TRBD1 (5 bases). The DNA of the CDR3 is TGTGCCAGCAGTCCCTACGGGGGGGGGACTGAAGCTTTCTTT. Amino acid sequence: CASSPYGGGTEAFF.